What follows is one T cell receptor (beta chain) and its context. Its antigen is undetermined. According to the study, genomic DNA was the template for TCR beta VDJ and CDR3 profiling. In TCRdb, the reads were re-called with MiXCR into one record per CDR3 protein. The sample holds just over 450,000 distinct CDR3 sequences, over 25% seen once. The data originate from a study of CD8+CD57+ T cells in acquired aplastic anemia. Study-wide results and limits: Researchers report that around 31 CD8+ CDR3 sequences appeared in both patients and controls.

All patients picked for sequencing had shown, by flow cytometry, an expansion of CD8+CD57+ cells. The ends were cut back, 1 base at V and 5 bases at J, with 12 bases in the middle. Germline loops: CDR1 MNHNS, CDR2 SASEGT. The CDR3 spans 15 residues. The sequence came from a human donor with aplastic anemia. The V and J genes are TRBV6-1 and TRBJ1-5; unclear D gene. The source material was sorted CD4+, CD8+, or CD8+CD57+ T cells (not recorded which) from PBMCs. Here the CDR3 DNA reads TGTGCCAGCAGTGAAGGAAATAGGGTGGATCAGCCCCAGCATTTT. Translating it yields CASSEGNRVDQPQHF.